The subject of this entry is one T cell receptor beta chain. This sample was included in a study of blood T cells in healthy people across ages. Then a second PCR, running roughly 7 to 11 cycles, was carried out with a sample-barcoded 5' primer and a J-beta primer mix. TCRdb processed the 5' RACE reads anew with MiXCR; each CDR3 protein has one entry. In the table there are 1.8 million or so distinct CDR3 sequences, about 39% of which are singletons. All donors came from Russia, were Caucasian and healthy, and spanned ages about 6 to 90. The CDR3 length is 15 residues. J gave up 9 bases and V 2 bases, and 6 bases lay outside the gene matches. CDR1 and CDR2 from the germline V gene are LGHNA and YSLEER.

This rearrangement joins TRBV4-3 to TRBJ2-1; 11 positions agree with TRBD2. This receptor was identified in a human donor in good health. Sample: blood. CDR3 coding DNA: TGCGCCAGCAGCCAACTAGCGGGGGGACTCAGTGAGCAGTTCTTC. Residues: CASSQLAGGLSEQFF.